This TCR beta chain was sequenced for a study of cytomegalovirus exposure and HLA in healthy donors (dated by TCRdb to about 2017). About the study as a whole: An earlier analysis of 587 of the donors reported approximately 270 Gb of sequence data and 120 million or so unique TCR beta sequences from roughly 180 million T cells. The number of donors typed differed by locus, with about 629-640 for A, B, C, DRB1 and DQB1, roughly 520 for DQA1, 600 to 610 for DPA1, and under 490 for DPB1. The study combined high-throughput TCR immunosequencing, statistical association of individual TCRs with disease status, and machine learning to predict cytomegalovirus infection status. Both class I and class II loci were covered by HLA typing, at four-digit resolution. In a later genetic analysis, genome-wide SNP genotypes for about three fifths of the roughly 670 donors were used, and that subset was treated as a discovery cohort. About 280 gigabases of sequencing data and roughly 80 million unique TCR sequences made up an early release that covered nearly 650 HLA-typed donors. The study aimed to test whether cataloging public T cell receptors could reveal signatures of past pathogen exposure. To study patterns of TCR occurrence, a later analysis re-analyzed previously published TCR beta repertoires from 550 to 800 donors and added high-resolution HLA genotyping. Every discovery cohort repertoire had been produced on one sequencing platform. In addition to the first cohort of 666 subjects, a separate validation cohort of 130 or so different subjects was used. Rather than drawing on any new phenotypic data, the later analysis identified candidate immune exposures from TCR beta sequences and the way those sequences occurred across donors. Alongside the repertoire data, information on donor age, sex, ethnicity and CMV serostatus was compiled. Across 398 genotyped donors of the cohort, an average of approximately 200,000 unique TCR beta nucleotide sequences per donor were sequenced, and roughly 20% of those sequences were non-productive. Using immunosequencing, the study profiled T cell repertoires from about 620 subjects and related those repertoires to cytomegalovirus serostatus. An earlier analysis of around 580 of the donors used high-throughput TCR beta sequencing to judge whether each TCR beta V gene segment behaved as functional or pseudogenic. Roughly 5 DR-DQ haplotypes were handled as single units for association and clustering, since linkage in the cohort was strong. Of the approximately 370 genotyped donors, less than 90% were placed in the genetic ancestry cluster associated with self-reported Caucasian donors.

Libraries came from the immunoSEQ multiplex PCR assay. The multiplex PCR relied on a mix of 60 forward primers for TCR Vbeta segments and 13 reverse primers for TCR Jbeta segments. The CDR3 region of rearranged TCR beta genes was amplified from genomic DNA with a multiplex PCR assay. On the Illumina HiSeq System, the amplified TCR beta libraries were sequenced as 87-base-pair reads. On the authors' methods: A later analysis counted 65 million to 90 million unique TCR beta chains across the 550 to 800 repertoires, and approximately 11 million of these chains were shared by at least two donors. A nearest-neighbor algorithm error-corrected the raw reads and collapsed the reads into unique sequences, merging closely related sequences to remove PCR and sequencing errors. To assign V, D and J gene segments, CDR3 sequences were aligned to IMGT reference sequences. Each retained sequence needed at least a six-nucleotide match to both a V gene segment and a J gene segment. Rearrangements were classified as productive when the CDR3 lacked stop codons and remained in frame with V and J, and all other rearrangements were classified as non-productive. Following IMGT convention, CDR3 was defined as the stretch from the second conserved V-encoded cysteine to the conserved J-encoded phenylalanine. In an earlier analysis of approximately 590 of the donors, sequences lacking an unambiguous match to a single V gene segment were excluded. In an earlier analysis of approximately 550 of the donors, V segments were called functional above 56.7% productive rearrangements and were called segregating when the between-donor standard deviation exceeded 5%. To diagnose cytomegalovirus status from the catalog of TCR beta chain sequences, a statistical classification framework was built. V and J gene assignment, in a later analysis, came from comparing TCR nucleotide sequences with IMGT/GENE-DB human TR gene sequences. Using the TCRdist pipeline, a later analysis assigned CDR3 sequences along with most-parsimonious VDJ recombination scenarios. In a later analysis, every TCR beta chain was defined by the combination of its CDR3 amino acid sequence and its V-gene family, and reads without a unique V-gene family were dropped. As a way to deal with suspected cross-contamination and a sequencing artifact, a later analysis dropped over 550 nucleotide sequences that were highly shared and had low generation probability. For each public chain, a later analysis derived a clonal expansion index from normalized ranks of inferred template counts within each repertoire. Generation probabilities in a later analysis came from a VDJ recombination model fitted to out-of-frame rearrangements, and those results were checked against IGoR. In a later analysis, TCR-TCR, TCR-HLA and TCR-CMV co-occurrence was scored with hypergeometric tests, and a repertoire-size bias correction was applied to TCR pairs. A later analysis estimated false discovery rates by permuting HLA or CMV assignments 20 times. In a later analysis, co-occurring TCRs were grouped using DBSCAN, with TCRdist sequence similarity added in when clustering inside HLA-allele-positive subsets. Repertoires with fewer than 30,000 or more than 120,000 public chains, plus five repertoires with anomalous nucleotide sharing, were excluded from co-occurrence clustering. This immuneACCESS table, as held by TCRdb, lists in-frame sequences with V and J called but not all clones. Of the missing ones, under half trace to an unresolved V gene in checked studies; the others have no known cause. For V, J and clone size, that table is used; D and trimming come from the DNA. Across this sample there are around 130,000 clones, with 60% to 85% seen only once. Of the sample, approximately 1% falls within the top ten clones.

From cysteine to phenylalanine, the CDR3 is 13 amino acids long. Of all the DNA, just the CDR3 is kept, 39 bases in frame from base 1. V lost 3 bases and J lost 3 bases, and the count of bases not matched to a germline gene is 2. Via the germline V gene, CDR1 is SGHAT and CDR2 FQNNGV. In the case of this clone: The antigen this receptor binds is unknown. Base qualities are not recorded, but no much larger clone differs from it by a single base.

Beyond this particular receptor, the publication reports: Linkage disequilibrium might explain the correlated functional status among segregating V segments, but an unknown experimental factor could not be ruled out. In a later analysis, HLA-associated TCR beta chains showed more clonal expansion and lower generation probabilities than non-associated chains that were equally common. A later genetic analysis reported fewer N-insertions in productive TCRs among donors in an Asian-associated ancestry cluster than the roughly 620-donor mean. In the study, some 180 TCR beta chains were listed as associated with cytomegalovirus. The earlier analysis of some 560 of the donors excluded some 16 rarely observed V segments, including chromosome 9 orphons, because counts were too low. In a later analysis, most CMV-associated TCR beta chains were found to appear HLA-restricted, with HLA associations seemingly driven largely by CMV exposure. A further reported finding was that TCR beta sequences accurately predicted the HLA-A and HLA-B alleles for most subjects in the first cohort. An association between a missense DCLRE1C variant and V-gene and J-gene trimming of TCR beta chains was found in a later genetic analysis and replicated in an independent cohort. Specific HLA alleles were associated with over 15,000 TCR beta sequences at a false discovery rate of 0.05 in a later analysis. The classifier was reported to diagnose cytomegalovirus status with high specificity and sensitivity in both the original cohort and the validation cohort. It was suggested by the authors that the approach could potentially be generalized to other disease states and immunological phenotypes. According to a later analysis, TCR association rates differed among HLA loci, with DRB1 alleles showing the most associated TCRs and HLA-C alleles showing the fewest. In a later analysis, several top co-occurrence clusters were reported to appear linked to parvovirus B19, influenza, CMV and Epstein-Barr virus. A few of the identified cytomegalovirus-associated TCR beta chains were confirmed in vitro to be specific for cytomegalovirus antigens. An earlier analysis of approximately 570 of the donors showed that most TCR beta V segments appeared in productive rearrangements either about 87% or about 30% of the time, which broadly matched IMGT annotations. Because some donors lacked HLA typing at each locus, the association tests relied only on the typed subset. When HLA alleles, especially DR and DQ, strongly co-occurred, TCR associations were difficult to assign to individual alleles. A group of highly shared sequence variants was considered likely to be a technical artifact of the sequencing pipeline. The cohort was sequenced for TCR beta chains only, and without alpha or paired-chain data the features that could be detected were limited. Immune exposure information for the cohort was limited to CMV serostatus. Because the 87-base-pair reads could not distinguish some IMGT-functional V segments, including TRBV6-2 and TRBV6-3, those segments were excluded. Presence/absence analyses assumed roughly uniform sequencing depth across donors, an assumption that may not hold. Across donors, most TCR sequences were observed very rarely, whereas some public TCRs were present in many individuals.

The cohort comprised 550 to 700 healthy bone marrow donors. All cohort members were sampled while nominally healthy, although unrecorded immune exposures were likely present. Of the 600 to 750 cohort members, approximately 290 had a positive CMV serostatus and roughly 370 had a negative one, while no CMV serostatus was recorded for the donor. A peripheral blood sample was provided by each donor, and peripheral blood mononuclear cells were used for TCR beta sequencing. Genomic DNA extraction from the blood cell samples was performed with the Qiagen DNeasy Blood Extraction Kit. This TCR derives from a human donor in good health. The V gene is TRBV11-2 and the J gene is TRBJ2-7, with 7 bases matching TRBD1. The sample comprised PBMCs. The CDR3 reads as follows: CASSLGQNYEQYF. The DNA is as follows: TGTGCCAGCAGCTTGGGACAGAACTACGAGCAGTACTTC. With the portions outside the CDR3 filled from the reference TRBV11-2 and TRBJ2-7 genes, the complete variable region becomes EAGVAQSPRYKIIEKRQSVAFWCNPISGHATLYWYQQILGQGPKLLIQFQNNGVVDDSQLPKDRFSAERLKGVDSTLKIQPAKLEDSAVYLCASSLGQNYEQYFGPGTRLTVT.